This TCR beta chain is drawn from a study of diagnostic markers for celiac disease. Measured by frequency, this clonotype is medium-sized (0.01 to 0.1%). The length of the CDR3 is 15 residues. Per germline, CDR1 ENHRY and CDR2 SYGVKD. Reprocessing the reads, TCRdb reports a single entry for every CDR3 protein and omits DNA. The sample totals several thousand distinct CDR3 sequences. The sequenced material came from either unsorted cells or a sorted T cell fraction (not recorded which). The TCR originated in a human donor. This table probably holds off-target reads from a library built for another chain. This chain links TRBV10-3 with TRBJ2-4. The CDR3 reads CAISEFQVAKNIQYF.